The 18 T cell receptor beta chains reported below all come from one sample, sequenced in a study of identical twins (dated by TCRdb to the mid-2010s). Libraries were prepared through 5' RACE. The sequencer was an Illumina HiSeq 2000. TCRdb passed the public sequencing reads through fastp at Q25 and MiXCR, retaining productive beta sequences. A single entry per CDR3 protein holds the most common genes and DNA from its merged rows. Here the sample has 600,000 to 800,000 distinct CDR3 sequences; about 20% occur a single time. Clones ranked in the top ten supply roughly 4.3% of the sample. The same sample was also used in a study of T cells expressing NK-cell markers.

The sample was PBMCs. All receptors come from a young woman in good health.

In its sample, this clonotype was seen once. The gene calls are TRBV7-2 and TRBJ1-1; TRBD1 might be the D (6 bases). V was pared by 4 bases and J by 6 bases, with 9 bases between. The CDR3 loop spans 12 amino acids. Per germline, CDR1 SGHTA and CDR2 FQGNSA. CDR3 region: CASSSDRPEAFF. CDR3 DNA: TGTGCCAGCAGCTCCGACAGGCCTGAAGCTTTCTTT.

This chain uses TRBV29-1 with TRBJ1-2; maybe TRBD1 (5 bases). Germline V CDR1 and CDR2: SQVTM, ANQGSEA. This CDR3 has 11 residues. V lost 2 bases, J lost 7 bases, and 8 bases lay in between. CDR3 sequence reads: CSVEQGGGYTF. The CDR3 nucleotides read TGCAGCGTTGAACAGGGAGGTGGCTACACCTTC.

The chain joins TRBV7-9 to TRBJ2-2; D is ambiguous. CDR1 SEHNR and CDR2 FQNEAQ come from the germline V gene (reference sequence). CDR3 length: 16 amino acids. The V gene lost 2 bases and the J gene lost 1 base, with 11 bases spanning the gap. The CDR3 bases are TGTGCCAGCAGCTTATTACATCCAGAGAACACCGGGGAGCTGTTTTTT. Its translation: CASSLLHPENTGELFF.

V gene TRBV29-1 combines with J gene TRBJ2-7, with D maybe TRBD1 (6 bases). The CDR3 is 16 amino acids. The germline V gene has CDR1 SQVTM and CDR2 ANQGSEA. The V and J ends lost 6 bases and 1 base respectively, with 22 bases between them. The CDR3 sequence: CSVEGVRQGPSYEQYF. Written as DNA, the CDR3 is TGCAGCGTCGAGGGGGTCAGGCAGGGGCCTTCCTACGAGCAGTACTTC.

The chain employs TRBV6-5 and TRBJ2-5; D is undetermined. The CDR3 is made up of 14 amino acids. Trimming shortened V by 0 bases and J by 6 bases, and 11 bases separated the two germline ends. Per germline, CDR1 MNHEY and CDR2 SVGAGI. The CDR3: CASSYSFGLKTQYF. Here the CDR3 DNA reads TGTGCCAGCAGTTACTCGTTTGGCCTGAAGACCCAGTACTTC.

This clonotype was picked up a small number of times. The CDR3 DNA reads TGTGCCAGCAGCGTAGAAATCAGCGGGGAGGGAGGTGAGCAGTTCTTC. Translating gives CASSVEISGEGGEQFF. The rearrangement joins TRBV9 to TRBJ2-1, with 7 nucleotides matching TRBD2. The CDR3 has 16 residues. The V gene end was trimmed by 0 bases and the J gene end by 9 bases; junction bases not matched to a gene: 12. From germline, CDR1 is SGDLS and CDR2 YYNGEE.

This chain links TRBV12-3 or TRBV12-4 with TRBJ2-1; 8 bases agree with TRBD2. This CDR3 is built from 13 residues. V dropped 11 bases and J dropped 4; count of bases not matched to a gene: 7. The CDR3 is CACRGGGYNEQFF. The CDR3 coding sequence is TGTGCCTGTCGGGGCGGGGGGTACAATGAGCAGTTCTTC.

This clonotype was seen more than once but under ten times. The chain combines TRBV29-1 with TRBJ2-2, with 7 bases aligning to TRBD1. CDR3 size: 13 residues. Germline V gene lookup returns CDR1 SQVTM and CDR2 ANQGSEA. After removal of 7 bases from V and 4 bases from J, the junction contained 6 bases not matched to a gene. CDR3 bases: TGCAGCGCCCGGACAGGTCGCACCGGGGAGCTGTTTTTT. Encoded protein: CSARTGRTGELFF.

This clonotype was counted only a few times. This chain joins TRBV5-8 and TRBJ1-5; D is unresolved. The V gene lost 0 bases and the J gene lost 5 bases, with 15 bases spanning the gap. Germline V gene data show CDR1 as SGHTS and CDR2 as YDEGEE. This CDR3 is 16 amino acids long. For the CDR3, the DNA is TGTGCCAGCAGCTTGGACGGTAGAATGATGTATCAGCCCCAGCATTTT. It encodes CASSLDGRMMYQPQHF. The full variable domain, in which reference TRBV5-8 and TRBJ1-5 provide the parts outside the CDR3, is EAGVTQSPTHLIKTRGQQATLRCSPISGHTSVYWYQQALGLGLQFLLWYDEGEERNRGNFPPRFSGRQFPNYSSELNVNALELEDSALYLCASSLDGRMMYQPQHFGDGTRLSIL.

This clonotype was found a few times. The chain is built from TRBV9 and TRBJ1-6; possibly TRBD1 for D (6 bases). Per the germline V gene, CDR1 is SGDLS and CDR2 is YYNGEE. The length of the CDR3 is 15 residues. The V end was cut by 3 bases, the J end by 9 bases, with 16 bases between. CDR3 in amino acids: CASSATTGLTSPLHF. The CDR3 DNA follows: TGTGCCAGCAGCGCGACGACAGGTTTGACTTCACCCCTCCACTTT. The full variable domain, completed using reference TRBV9 and TRBJ1-6, is DSGVTQTPKHLITATGQRVTLRCSPRSGDLSVYWYQQSLDQGLQFLIQYYNGEERAKGNILERFSAQQFPDLHSELNLSSLELGDSALYFCASSATTGLTSPLHFGNGTRLTVT.

The V and J genes are TRBV12-5 and TRBJ1-4; D ambiguous. The CDR3 has 12 amino acids. Germline CDR1 is LGHNT and CDR2 is FRNRAP. Trimming took off 5 bases at V and 5 bases at J, with 6 bases between the two ends. The CDR3 loop reads CASGGENEKLFF. The DNA for the CDR3 is TGTGCTAGTGGTGGAGAAAATGAAAAACTGTTTTTT.

This clonotype was recorded a few times. The V and J genes are TRBV7-9 and TRBJ2-5; tentative D call: TRBD2 (5 bases). The ends were cut back, 5 bases at V and 4 bases at J, with 14 bases in the middle. CDR3 length equals 14 residues. Germline V gene sequence: CDR1 SEHNR, CDR2 FQNEAQ (reference sequence). The CDR3 region is CASSARTYLETQYF. CDR3 DNA sequence: TGTGCCAGCAGCGCCCGGACTTACTTAGAGACCCAGTACTTC. Combining the CDR3 with reference TRBV7-9 and TRBJ2-5 gives the whole variable domain DTGVSQNPRHKITKRGQNVTFRCDPISEHNRLYWYRQTLGQGPEFLTYFQNEAQLEKSRLLSDRFSAERPKGSFSTLEIQRTEQGDSAMYLCASSARTYLETQYFGPGTRLLVL.

The V gene is TRBV7-7, the J gene TRBJ2-7; 11 nucleotides agree with TRBD2. Germline V gene lookup returns CDR1 SSHAT and CDR2 FNYEAQ (reference sequence). The CDR3 sequence is 16 residues long. J gave up 4 bases and V 0 bases, and 5 bases lay outside the gene matches. CDR3 amino acids: CASSLAWASGRYEQYF. DNA for the CDR3: TGTGCCAGCAGCTTAGCGTGGGCTAGCGGGAGGTACGAGCAGTACTTC.

This chain uses TRBV5-1 with TRBJ2-3; possibly TRBD2 for D (5 bases). Trimming shortened V by 3 bases and J by 0 bases, and 8 bases separated the two germline ends. There are 14 residues in the CDR3. Germline CDR1 and CDR2: SGHRS and YFSETQ. The DNA of the CDR3 is TGCGCCAGCAGCTGGACTTCTAGCACAGATACGCAGTATTTT. It encodes CASSWTSSTDTQYF.

V and J are TRBV20-1 and TRBJ2-2, with 8 nucleotides matching TRBD1. This CDR3 is 18 amino acids long. Germline V gives CDR1 DFQATT, CDR2 SNEGSKA (reference sequence). The V gene end was trimmed by 2 bases and the J gene end by 8 bases; junction bases not matched to a gene: 19. CDR3 bases: TGCAGTGCTAGAAGCAGGGGGCCCTCCAAGGGCGGTGGGGGGGAGCTGTTTTTT. Protein product: CSARSRGPSKGGGGELFF.

The sample holds a few counts of this clonotype. The chain uses TRBV18 and TRBJ1-1; no reliable D call. This CDR3 has 15 amino acids. V was cut by 3 bases and J by 5 bases, with 16 bases left in between. Per germline, CDR1 KGHSH and CDR2 LQKENI. The CDR3 sequence is CASSPGGGEETEAFF. CDR3 DNA sequence: TGTGCCAGCTCACCGGGAGGCGGGGAGGAAACTGAAGCTTTCTTT. Looking up the rest from reference TRBV18 and TRBJ1-1 gives the full variable domain: NAGVMQNPRHLVRRRGQEARLRCSPMKGHSHVYWYRQLPEEGLKFMVYLQKENIIDESGMPKERFSAEFPKEGPSILRIQQVVRGDSAAYFCASSPGGGEETEAFFGQGTRLTVV.

The chain is built from TRBV2 and TRBJ2-1; D not resolved. The CDR3 has 15 residues. Germline CDR1 and CDR2: SNHLY and FYNNEI. V lost 3 bases to trimming and J lost 0 bases, with 9 bases between them. CDR3 in amino acids: CASSDATRSYNEQFF. The DNA of the CDR3 is TGTGCCAGCAGTGATGCCACTCGCTCCTACAATGAGCAGTTCTTC.

This clonotype has more than one count but fewer than ten. The rearrangement links TRBV5-5 to TRBJ2-2; 9 bases map to TRBD2. This CDR3 comprises 16 residues. Germline trimming cut 2 bases from V and 1 base from J; bases unmatched to any gene: 3. Germline V gene lookup returns CDR1 SGHKS and CDR2 YYEKEE (reference sequence). CDR3 DNA sequence: TGTGCCAGCAGCTTCGGTAGCGGGGGGAACACCGGGGAGCTGTTTTTT. Protein sequence: CASSFGSGGNTGELFF.